One sample yielded the 20 T cell receptor beta chains listed below, sequenced in a study of B cell selection in AIRE deficiency. Here immunoSEQ multiplex PCR was the method, and the copy in TCRdb shows in-frame clones only, minus some. In the table there are approximately 22,000 clones, over 90% of which are singletons. Regulatory T cells were sorted as CD4+CD25hiCD127low/negative. What was sequenced was CD4+CD25+ Tregs sorted from PBMCs. These receptors all come from a human donor in good health.

The rearrangement joins TRBV9 to TRBJ2-3; 11 nucleotides agree with TRBD2. CDR3 length: 18 residues. Per the germline V gene, CDR1 is SGDLS and CDR2 is YYNGEE. The V and J ends lost 0 bases and 1 base, in that order; junction bases with no gene match: 7. The CDR3 spells CASSVGLAGTLGTDTQYF. Written as DNA, the CDR3 is TGTGCCAGCAGCGTAGGACTAGCGGGGACCCTTGGCACAGATACGCAGTATTTT.

V and J are TRBV29-1 and TRBJ2-2, with D possibly matching TRBD2 (5 bases). The CDR3 runs to 14 residues. The V and J ends lost 1 base and 4 bases respectively, with 10 bases between them. The germline CDR1 and CDR2 sequences are SQVTM and ANQGSEA. Here the CDR3 DNA reads TGCAGCGTTGAAGGGGGAGTCCCCACCGGGGAGCTGTTTTTT. Protein sequence: CSVEGGVPTGELFF.

The chain combines TRBV19 with TRBJ1-1; D is perhaps TRBD1 (5 bases). CDR1 and CDR2 (germline): LNHDA, SQIVND (reference sequence). V was pared by 4 bases and J by 1 base, with 13 bases between. The CDR3 is 15 residues long. CDR3 DNA: TGTGCCAGTAGTAATAGGGGTTGGGCGAACACTGAAGCTTTCTTT. Its translation: CASSNRGWANTEAFF. Combining the CDR3 with reference TRBV19 and TRBJ1-1 gives the whole variable domain DGGITQSPKYLFRKEGQNVTLSCEQNLNHDAMYWYRQDPGQGLRLIYYSQIVNDFQKGDIAEGYSVSREKKESFPLTVTSAQKNPTAFYLCASSNRGWANTEAFFGQGTRLTVV.

The CDR3 protein is CASTGDGNTEAFF. In DNA, the CDR3 is TGTGCCAGTACCGGGGATGGGAACACTGAAGCTTTCTTT. The rearrangement links TRBV19 to TRBJ1-1; D is ambiguous. The CDR3 length is 13 residues. CDR1 and CDR2 (germline): LNHDA, SQIVND (reference sequence). Trimming cost V 7 bases and J 1 base, with 10 bases left between them.

The J gene is TRBJ1-2, the V gene TRBV6-6; tentative D call: TRBD1 (5 bases). In germline, CDR1 is MNHNY, CDR2 SVGAGI (reference sequence). V lost 4 bases and J 7 bases, leaving 7 bases between the germline ends. This CDR3 is built from 11 residues. The CDR3 sequence: CASSSGGGYTF. CDR3 in DNA: TGTGCCAGCAGTTCCGGGGGTGGCTACACCTTC.

The chain joins TRBV19 to TRBJ2-2; 8 bases map to TRBD2. Germline CDR1 is LNHDA and CDR2 is SQIVND (reference sequence). J lost 3 bases, V lost 6 bases, and 3 bases had no gene match. This CDR3 has 14 amino acids. CDR3 nucleotides: TGTGCCAGTAGCTTAGCGGGGCACACCGGGGAGCTGTTTTTT. Its translation is CASSLAGHTGELFF.

This chain's CDR3 is CASRRQFVTDTQYF. Written as DNA, the CDR3 is TGCGCCAGCAGAAGACAGTTTGTCACAGATACGCAGTATTTT. The chain has TRBV5-1 and TRBJ2-3; tentative D call: TRBD1 (5 bases). The CDR3 runs to 14 residues. The germline gives CDR1 SGHRS, CDR2 YFSETQ. Trimming took 5 bases from V and 2 from J, leaving 12 bases between them.

The rearrangement links TRBV10-2 to TRBJ1-3; D possibly corresponds to TRBD1 (5 bases). The germline V gene has CDR1 WSHSY and CDR2 SAAADI. The length of the CDR3 is 15 residues. V lost 3 bases, J lost 4 bases, and 13 bases lay in between. This CDR3 is CASSDLYSGGNTIYF. In nucleotides, the CDR3 is TGCGCCAGCAGTGACCTTTATTCAGGGGGAAACACCATATATTTT.

This clone has only one observation. The chain combines TRBV6-1 with TRBJ1-2; no definite D call. CDR3 length equals 13 residues. V was cut by 8 bases and J by 3 bases, with 13 bases left in between. The germline gives CDR1 MNHNS, CDR2 SASEGT. CDR3 coding DNA: TGTGCCAGCTTGAGAGGGAGGGACTATGGCTACACCTTC. As protein: CASLRGRDYGYTF.

This chain joins TRBV6-1 and TRBJ2-3; D remains unclear. V was clipped by 6 bases and J by 8 bases, with 9 bases between them. There are 11 residues in the CDR3. Germline CDR1 MNHNS, CDR2 SASEGT. CDR3: CASSATGTQYF. The CDR3 region has the DNA TGTGCCAGCAGCGCAACGGGTACGCAGTATTTT.

The chain employs TRBV6-5 and TRBJ1-1; D not resolved. Germline V gives CDR1 MNHEY, CDR2 SVGAGI. V gave up 5 bases and J gave up 3 bases, with 10 bases separating them. The CDR3 extends over 13 amino acids. The CDR3 here is CASSEYSDTEAFF. CDR3 nucleotide sequence: TGTGCCAGCAGTGAATACTCGGACACTGAAGCTTTCTTT.

This chain connects TRBV14 to TRBJ2-7, with TRBD2 identical over 7 bases. The junction had 8 bases not matched to a gene; V was cut back by 4 bases and J by 2 bases. The germline V gene encodes CDR1 SGHDN and CDR2 FVKESK. The CDR3 is made up of 15 amino acids. The CDR3 nucleotides read TGTGCCAGCAGCCGGCTAGCGGCTACGACCTACGAGCAGTACTTC. This translates into CASSRLAATTYEQYF.

This rearrangement joins TRBV10-3 to TRBJ2-1; D might be TRBD2 (6 bases). V gave up 6 bases and J gave up 0 bases, with 15 bases separating them. This CDR3 is 16 amino acids long. Germline CDR1 ENHRY, CDR2 SYGVKD. This CDR3 is CAIREGHWSSYNEQFF. Written as DNA, the CDR3 is TGTGCCATCAGGGAGGGGCATTGGAGCTCCTACAATGAGCAGTTCTTC.

The rearrangement joins TRBV18 to TRBJ1-6; D is unclear. CDR1 KGHSH and CDR2 LQKENI come from the germline V gene. The germline V and J ends were trimmed by 4 bases and 13 bases, with 8 bases remaining between them. This CDR3 spans 11 amino acids. CDR3 DNA: TGTGCCAGCTCACGATCTCGGCCCCTCCACTTT. It yields the protein CASSRSRPLHF.

The chain couples TRBV4-1 to TRBJ2-7, with no clear D. Trimming pared 0 bases from V and 3 bases from J, leaving 12 bases between. CDR1 is MGHRA, CDR2 YSYEKL, per germline. This CDR3 comprises 15 residues. DNA of the CDR3: TGCGCCAGCAGCCAAGATAGACGGTCGGGCTACGAGCAGTACTTC. Encoded protein: CASSQDRRSGYEQYF.

The rearrangement joins TRBV7-2 to TRBJ2-4; D unclear. The CDR3 has 14 amino acids. Germline values: CDR1 SGHTA, CDR2 FQGNSA. The germline V and J ends were trimmed by 1 base and 0 bases, with 4 bases remaining between them. The CDR3 DNA follows: TGTGCCAGCAGCTTAGAGGTAGCCAAAAACATTCAGTACTTC. Amino acids: CASSLEVAKNIQYF. The entire variable domain, with the rest obtained from reference TRBV7-2 and TRBJ2-4, is as follows: GAGVSQSPSNKVTEKGKDVELRCDPISGHTALYWYRQSLGQGLEFLIYFQGNSAPDKSGLPSDRFSAERTGGSVSTLTIQRTQQEDSAVYLCASSLEVAKNIQYFGAGTRLSVL.

The genes are TRBV29-1 and TRBJ1-2; TRBD1 is a possible D gene (5 bases). The CDR3 loop spans 11 amino acids. The V gene lost 1 base and the J gene lost 8 bases, with 8 bases spanning the gap. Germline CDR1 SQVTM, CDR2 ANQGSEA. The CDR3 DNA sequence: TGCAGCGTTGAAGCCGGGACCGGCTACACCTTC. Translated, it gives CSVEAGTGYTF.

The chain links TRBV5-1 to TRBJ2-1; 9 bases are a match to TRBD2. With V trimmed by 3 bases and J by 7 bases, 5 bases remained unmatched. This CDR3 is 14 amino acids long. Germline assignment: CDR1 SGHRS and CDR2 YFSETQ. CDR3 region: CASSSSGGWNEQFF. CDR3 DNA: TGCGCCAGCAGCTCCAGCGGGGGGTGGAATGAGCAGTTCTTC. Full variable domain (missing parts from reference TRBV5-1 and TRBJ2-1): KAGVTQTPRYLIKTRGQQVTLSCSPISGHRSVSWYQQTPGQGLQFLFEYFSETQRNKGNFPGRFSGRQFSNSRSEMNVSTLELGDSALYLCASSSSGGWNEQFFGPGTRLTVL.

The chain has TRBV6-1 and TRBJ1-1; D remains ambiguous. Trimming took 1 base from V and 9 from J, leaving 12 bases between them. In germline, CDR1 is MNHNS, CDR2 SASEGT. There are 13 residues in the CDR3. CDR3 sequence reads: CASSEGRAAKAFF. In DNA, the CDR3 is TGTGCCAGCAGTGAAGGAAGGGCAGCTAAAGCTTTCTTT.

This chain joins TRBV29-1 and TRBJ2-5; the D gene is possibly TRBD1 (5 bases). Germline CDR1 SQVTM, CDR2 ANQGSEA. The length of the CDR3 is 15 residues. V was cut by 1 base and J by 2 bases, with 14 bases left in between. The CDR3 nucleotides are TGCAGCGTTGAAGTCATGGGGCGCGCTCAAGAGACCCAGTACTTC. The encoded protein is CSVEVMGRAQETQYF.